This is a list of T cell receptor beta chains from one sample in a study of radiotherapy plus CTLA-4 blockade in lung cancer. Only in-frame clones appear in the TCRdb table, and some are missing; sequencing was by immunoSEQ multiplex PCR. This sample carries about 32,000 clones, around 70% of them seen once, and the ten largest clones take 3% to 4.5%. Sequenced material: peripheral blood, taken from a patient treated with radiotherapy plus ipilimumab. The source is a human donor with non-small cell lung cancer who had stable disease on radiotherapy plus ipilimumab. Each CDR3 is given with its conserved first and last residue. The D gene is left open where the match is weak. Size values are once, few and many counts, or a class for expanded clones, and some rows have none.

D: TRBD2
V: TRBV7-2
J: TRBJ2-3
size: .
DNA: TGTGCCAGCAGCCGACAGGGACTAGCTAGCACAGATACGCAGTATTTT
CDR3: CASSRQGLASTDTQYF

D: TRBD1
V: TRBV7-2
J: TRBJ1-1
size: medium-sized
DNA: TGTGCCAGCAGCTCCAACAGGGGGGAAGCTTTCTTT
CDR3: CASSSNRGEAFF

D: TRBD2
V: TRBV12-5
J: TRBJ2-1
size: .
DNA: TGTGCTAGTGGTTTGGTACTCGGGAGGATGGGTGACAATGAGCAGTTCTTC
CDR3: CASGLVLGRMGDNEQFF

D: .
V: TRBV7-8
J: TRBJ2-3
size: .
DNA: TGTGCCAGCAAGATCACAGATACGCAGTATTTT
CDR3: CASKITDTQYF

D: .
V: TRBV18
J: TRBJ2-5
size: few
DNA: TGTGCCAGCTCACCACCTGGTACTACGGGAGAGACCCAGTACTTC
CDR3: CASSPPGTTGETQYF

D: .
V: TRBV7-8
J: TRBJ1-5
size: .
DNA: TGTGCCAGCAGCGGCAGGGACGGCTTAAGCAATCAGCCCCAGCATTTT
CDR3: CASSGRDGLSNQPQHF

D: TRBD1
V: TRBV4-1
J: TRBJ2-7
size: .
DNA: TGCGCCACCTCCCGGGACAGGGTTGCCGAGCAGTACTTC
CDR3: CATSRDRVAEQYF

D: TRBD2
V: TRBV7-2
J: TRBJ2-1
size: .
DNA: TGTGCCAGCAGCTCAGCGGGGGTCTCCTACAATGAGCAGTTCTTC
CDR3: CASSSAGVSYNEQFF

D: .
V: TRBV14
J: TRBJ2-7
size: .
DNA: TGTGCCAGCAGCCCTGGGGGGATCTACGAGCAGTACTTC
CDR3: CASSPGGIYEQYF

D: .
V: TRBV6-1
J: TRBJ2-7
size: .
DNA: TGTGCCAGCAGTTCTACCCGGGGAATTGCCTACGAGCAGTACTTC
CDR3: CASSSTRGIAYEQYF

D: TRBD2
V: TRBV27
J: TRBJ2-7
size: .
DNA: TGTGCCAGCAGCGTTACGACTAGCGGGGAGCAGTACTTC
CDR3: CASSVTTSGEQYF

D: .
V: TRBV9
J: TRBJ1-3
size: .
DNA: TGTGCCAGCAGCGTAGGACCTGACTCTGGAAACACCATATATTTT
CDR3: CASSVGPDSGNTIYF

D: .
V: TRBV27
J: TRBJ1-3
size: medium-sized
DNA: TGTGCCAGCAGTTTAAACTCTCCCCGGGACACCATATATTTT
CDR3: CASSLNSPRDTIYF

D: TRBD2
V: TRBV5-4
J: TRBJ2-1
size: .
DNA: TGTGCCAGCAGCACTAGCGGGAGAGCCAATGAGCAGTTCTTC
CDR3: CASSTSGRANEQFF

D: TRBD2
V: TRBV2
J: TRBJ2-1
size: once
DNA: TGTGCCAGCAGCCGGACTAGCGGGAATGAGCAGTTCTTC
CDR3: CASSRTSGNEQFF

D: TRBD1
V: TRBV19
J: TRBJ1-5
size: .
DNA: TGTGCCAGTAGCTCTACAGGGGGCTTTGACAGCAATCAGCCCCAGCATTTT
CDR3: CASSSTGGFDSNQPQHF

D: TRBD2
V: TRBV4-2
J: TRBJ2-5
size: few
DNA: TGTGCCAGCAGCCAGTCTGGGGGTGGCGGGAGGAGACAAGAGACCCAGTACTTC
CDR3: CASSQSGGGGRRQETQYF

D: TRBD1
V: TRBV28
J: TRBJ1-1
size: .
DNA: TGTGCCAGCAGTTTAACTCCAGGGGGGAACACTGAAGCTTTCTTT
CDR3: CASSLTPGGNTEAFF

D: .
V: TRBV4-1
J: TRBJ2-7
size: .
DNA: TGCGCCAGCAGCCAACCCACCCAGGGGTTCTACGAGCAGTACTTC
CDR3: CASSQPTQGFYEQYF